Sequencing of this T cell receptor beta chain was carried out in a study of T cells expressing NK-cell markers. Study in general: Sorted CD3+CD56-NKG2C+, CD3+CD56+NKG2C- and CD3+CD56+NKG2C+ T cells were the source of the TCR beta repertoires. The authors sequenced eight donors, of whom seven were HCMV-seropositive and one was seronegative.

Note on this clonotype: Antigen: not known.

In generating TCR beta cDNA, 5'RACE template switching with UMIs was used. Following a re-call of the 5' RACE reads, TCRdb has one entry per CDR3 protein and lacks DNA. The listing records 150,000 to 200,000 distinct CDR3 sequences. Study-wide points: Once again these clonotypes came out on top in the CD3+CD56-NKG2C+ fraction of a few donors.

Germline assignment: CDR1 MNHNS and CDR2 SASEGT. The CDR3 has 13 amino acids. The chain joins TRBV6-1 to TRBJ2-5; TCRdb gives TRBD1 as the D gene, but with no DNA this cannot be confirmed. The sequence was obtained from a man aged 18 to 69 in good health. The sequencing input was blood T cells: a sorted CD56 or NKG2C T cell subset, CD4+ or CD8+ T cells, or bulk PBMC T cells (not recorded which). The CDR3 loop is CASTNRAQETQYF.